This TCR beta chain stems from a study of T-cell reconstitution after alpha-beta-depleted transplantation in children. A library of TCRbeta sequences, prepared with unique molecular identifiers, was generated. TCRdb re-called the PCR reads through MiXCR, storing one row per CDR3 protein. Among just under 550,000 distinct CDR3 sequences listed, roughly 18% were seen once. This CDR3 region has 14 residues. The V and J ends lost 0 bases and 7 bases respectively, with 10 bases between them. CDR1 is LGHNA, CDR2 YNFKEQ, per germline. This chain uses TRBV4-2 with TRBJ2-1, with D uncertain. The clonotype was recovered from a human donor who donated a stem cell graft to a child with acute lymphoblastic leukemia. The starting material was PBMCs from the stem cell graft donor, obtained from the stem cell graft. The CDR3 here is CASSQDKARNEQFF. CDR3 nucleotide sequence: TGTGCCAGCAGCCAAGATAAGGCGCGGAATGAGCAGTTCTTC.